This T cell receptor beta chain was observed in a study of OX40 agonist ivuxolimab in advanced cancers. Across the study: Each patient was given ivuxolimab into a vein every 2 weeks, at 0.01 to 10 mg/kg.

The CDR3 length is 16 residues. The junction had 7 bases not matched to a gene; V was cut back by 6 bases and J by 0 bases. Germline V gene lookup returns CDR1 SNHLY and CDR2 FYNNEI. Findings and limits, study-wide: Clonal expansion among partial responders at 0.1-3.0 mg/kg ranked near the lowest. Circulating CD4+ and CD8+ T cells showed clonal expansion by week 6 at 0.1 to 3.0 mg/kg.

This table comes from immunoSEQ multiplex PCR, and its TCRdb copy is limited to in-frame clones, with some not included. The data show approximately 87,000 clones, approximately 88% seen once. Turning to this clone: The antigen is not known.

The chain links TRBV2 to TRBJ2-3; 9 bases align to TRBD1. This TCR was sampled from an adult with an advanced solid tumor such as melanoma, head and neck, liver or kidney cancer. The sequenced sample was CD4+ or CD8+ T cells sorted from blood, obtained in a trial of the OX40 agonist ivuxolimab. The DNA for the CDR3 is TGTGCCAGCAGCCGCGCCGGGACAGGGAGCACAGATACGCAGTATTTT. Translation gives CASSRAGTGSTDTQYF.